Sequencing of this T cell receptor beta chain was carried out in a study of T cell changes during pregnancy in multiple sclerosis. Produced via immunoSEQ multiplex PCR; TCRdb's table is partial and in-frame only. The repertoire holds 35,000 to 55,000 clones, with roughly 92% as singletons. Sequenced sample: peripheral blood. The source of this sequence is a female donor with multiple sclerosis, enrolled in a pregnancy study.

The CDR3 sequence is CASSEAAGQPQHF. The CDR3 DNA is TGTGCCAGCAGTGAAGCGGCCGGTCAGCCCCAGCATTTT. The rearrangement uses TRBV2 and TRBJ1-5; no clear D gene. The CDR3 consists of 13 residues. CDR1 SNHLY and CDR2 FYNNEI come from the germline V gene. V gave up 0 bases and J gave up 6 bases, with 6 bases separating them.